A selection of T cell receptor beta chains follows, all from one sample in a study of blood T cells in healthy people across ages. TCRdb re-called the 5' RACE reads through MiXCR, storing one row per CDR3 protein. Here the sample spans 580,000 or so distinct CDR3 sequences, more than 45% being singletons. Input material: blood. The source of these receptors is a man at least 80 years old in good health. Each CDR3 is given with its conserved first and last residue. Fields, in order: V gene, D gene, J gene, clone size, CDR3 DNA, CDR3 protein. The D gene is left open where the match is weak. A row's size may be missing; if present it is once, few, many or a size class.

TRBV18,TRBD2,TRBJ2-3,once,TGTGCCAGCTCACCACGGGGACTAGCGGACACAGATACGCAGTATTTT,CASSPRGLADTDTQYF
TRBV4-3,NA,TRBJ2-7,NA,TGCGCCAGCAGCCGAAACCTCCCAAATGAGCAGTACTTC,CASSRNLPNEQYF
TRBV12-3/TRBV12-4,NA,TRBJ2-7,NA,TGTGCCAGCAGCCCAGGGAGCTCCTACAATGAGCAGTACTTC,CASSPGSSYNEQYF
TRBV29-1,TRBD1,TRBJ2-4,many,TGCAGCGTCTCCTCACAGGGGCCCATTCAGTACTTC,CSVSSQGPIQYF
TRBV11-2,TRBD1,TRBJ1-4,NA,TGTGCCAGCAGCTTAAACAGGGGTGCAACTAATGAAAAACTGTTTTTT,CASSLNRGATNEKLFF
TRBV7-9,NA,TRBJ2-1,few,TGTGCCAGCAGTTCAGCCCAAGGCGGGAATGAGCAGTTCTTC,CASSSAQGGNEQFF
TRBV6-2/TRBV6-3,TRBD2,TRBJ2-3,NA,TGTGCCAGCTGGGAGGGATGGGCAGATACGCAGTATTTT,CASWEGWADTQYF
TRBV4-1,NA,TRBJ1-5,NA,TGCGCCAGCAGCCAAGTGATTGGGGGCAATCAGCCCCAGCATTTT,CASSQVIGGNQPQHF
TRBV20-1,NA,TRBJ2-5,NA,TGCAGTGCGAGGACCTTTTCGCTGACCCAGTACTTC,CSARTFSLTQYF
TRBV7-8,NA,TRBJ2-3,NA,TGTGCCAGCAGCTCTCGTCCTAGGGGAGATACGCAGTATTTT,CASSSRPRGDTQYF
TRBV7-2,TRBD2,TRBJ2-7,NA,TGTGCCAGCAGCTCGACTAGCGGGGGGTCGAACGAGCAGTACTTC,CASSSTSGGSNEQYF
TRBV7-6,NA,TRBJ1-1,NA,TGTGCCAGCAGCCCGGACAGAACCATGAACACTGAAGCTTTCTTT,CASSPDRTMNTEAFF
TRBV27,TRBD1,TRBJ2-7,NA,TGTGCCAGCAAGGGGGCCGGGACCAGCAAGCAGTACTTC,CASKGAGTSKQYF
TRBV7-9,NA,TRBJ2-3,NA,TGTGCCAGCAGCGCAGGGGCATCTACGCAGTATTTT,CASSAGASTQYF
TRBV25-1,NA,TRBJ1-4,NA,TGTGCCAGCAGTGACAGGGGTTACACTAATGAAAAACTGTTTTTT,CASSDRGYTNEKLFF
TRBV3-1,NA,TRBJ1-2,NA,TGTGCCAGCGGTGAAAGAGAATATGGCTACACCTTC,CASGEREYGYTF
TRBV27,TRBD1,TRBJ2-3,NA,TGTGCCAGCAGACGCCCCGGGACAGCAGGCACAGATACGCAGTATTTT,CASRRPGTAGTDTQYF
TRBV10-3,TRBD1,TRBJ2-7,NA,TGTGCCATCAGTGACAATCCACAGGGGGCCTACGAGCAGTACTTC,CAISDNPQGAYEQYF
TRBV9,NA,TRBJ2-1,NA,TGTGCCAGCAGCGTAGAGGAAGGAGTGGGCCGTGAGCAGTTCTTC,CASSVEEGVGREQFF
TRBV4-2,NA,TRBJ1-4,NA,TGTGCCAGCAGCCAAGGGAGAGGGACTAATGAAAAACTGTTTTTT,CASSQGRGTNEKLFF
TRBV7-2,NA,TRBJ2-3,NA,TGTGCCAGCAGCCACCGTGGACGTTCTTACACAGATACGCAGTATTTT,CASSHRGRSYTDTQYF
TRBV24-1,TRBD1,TRBJ2-3,NA,TGTGCCACCAACGACGATGCGCAGGGGGCTATTACAGATACGCAGTATTTT,CATNDDAQGAITDTQYF
TRBV9,NA,TRBJ1-5,NA,TGTGCCAGCGTCCCCCAGCATTTT,CASVPQHF
TRBV5-1,NA,TRBJ2-5,NA,TGCGCCAGCAGCTTGGGTTTCGGTACCACTCAAGAGACCCAGTACTTC,CASSLGFGTTQETQYF
TRBV7-2,TRBD2,TRBJ2-1,few,TGTGCCAGCAGCTTTACTAGCGGGAGAGGGAATGAGCAGTTCTTC,CASSFTSGRGNEQFF
TRBV20-1,TRBD1,TRBJ1-2,NA,TGCAGTGCCCCAATTTTACAGGGGGCTGATGGCTACACCTTC,CSAPILQGADGYTF
TRBV28,TRBD1,TRBJ2-3,NA,TGTGCCAGCAGTCCCAGGGGGCTCTTAGCACGGGATACGCAGTATTTT,CASSPRGLLARDTQYF
TRBV20-1,TRBD2,TRBJ2-1,NA,TGCAGTGCTAGAGATGGGACTAGCGGGAGGGGGAAGCAGTTCTTC,CSARDGTSGRGKQFF
TRBV24-1,NA,TRBJ2-1,few,TGTGCCACCAGTGATTCCCGCCGCCTAGATTTCGATGAGCAGTTCTTC,CATSDSRRLDFDEQFF
TRBV6-2/TRBV6-3,NA,TRBJ1-4,NA,TGTGCCAGCAGTTCCGGGACATCTAATGAAAAACTGTTTTTT,CASSSGTSNEKLFF
TRBV5-1,NA,TRBJ2-3,NA,TGCGCCAGCAGCCCGTGGGGTTCTAGCACAGATACGCAGTATTTT,CASSPWGSSTDTQYF
TRBV3-1,NA,TRBJ1-1,NA,TGTGCCAGCAGCCGAACAGGGCTTACTGAAGCTTTCTTT,CASSRTGLTEAFF
TRBV7-9,NA,TRBJ2-3,NA,TGTGCCAGCAGTTCGGGGACGGTCCGCACAGATACGCAGTATTTT,CASSSGTVRTDTQYF
TRBV6-6,NA,TRBJ2-7,NA,TGTGCCAGCAGTCGTCGACTAGAGGGGGAGCAGTACTTC,CASSRRLEGEQYF
TRBV28,NA,TRBJ2-5,NA,TGTGCCAGCAGTGGGGGGGGCCTAACTGAGACCCAGTACTTC,CASSGGGLTETQYF
TRBV7-3,TRBD1,TRBJ2-7,NA,TGTGCCAGCAGCTCACAGACAGGGAGCGCCTACGAGCAGTACTTC,CASSSQTGSAYEQYF
TRBV29-1,NA,TRBJ2-7,NA,TGCAGCGTTGGTGGGGTGGGAGAGCGGTACTTC,CSVGGVGERYF
TRBV24-1,NA,TRBJ1-5,NA,TGTGCCACCAGTGATGAACAGGGTTTCGGCAATCAGCCCCAGCATTTT,CATSDEQGFGNQPQHF
TRBV5-6,NA,TRBJ2-7,NA,TGTGCCAGCAGCTTGAAAAGGACATTTGGGTCGGGATACGAGCAGTACTTC,CASSLKRTFGSGYEQYF
TRBV12-3/TRBV12-4,TRBD1,TRBJ2-3,NA,TGTGCCAGCAGTTTCGCTCTTATCCCGGGACAGCGCACAGATACGCAGTATTTT,CASSFALIPGQRTDTQYF
TRBV12-3/TRBV12-4,NA,TRBJ2-6,NA,TGTGCCAGCAGTTGGGGGGCCAACGTCCTGACTTTC,CASSWGANVLTF
TRBV5-1,TRBD2,TRBJ2-5,NA,TGCGCCAGCAGCCATGGAGATGGTAGCGGGGGACGGGAGACCCAGTACTTC,CASSHGDGSGGRETQYF
TRBV5-6,TRBD1,TRBJ2-1,NA,TGTGCCAGCAGCACCCCGGGACAGGGATACAATGAGCAGTTCTTC,CASSTPGQGYNEQFF
TRBV7-9,NA,TRBJ1-5,NA,TGTGCCAGCAGCTTAGAGGGAGGAAGTGGCAATCAGCCCCAGCATTTT,CASSLEGGSGNQPQHF
TRBV7-9,NA,TRBJ2-1,NA,TGTGCCAGCACCTACGGATATGAGCAGTTCTTC,CASTYGYEQFF
TRBV18,NA,TRBJ2-3,NA,TGTGCCAGCTCACCAAACCAGATCATTCACACAGATACGCAGTATTTT,CASSPNQIIHTDTQYF
TRBV9,TRBD2,TRBJ2-7,few,TGTGCCAGCAGCGTAGCGTCCAGCGGGACGGTCTACGAGCAGTACTTC,CASSVASSGTVYEQYF
TRBV7-3,NA,TRBJ2-3,few,TGTGCCAGCAGCTTAAGGCACCACACAGATACGCAGTATTTT,CASSLRHHTDTQYF
TRBV28,NA,TRBJ2-1,once,TGTGCCAGCAGTTTACGGCGGAGCCCGCCCTACGAGCAGTTCTTC,CASSLRRSPPYEQFF
TRBV7-2,TRBD2,TRBJ2-1,NA,TGTGCCAGCAGTTCACTAGCGGGCGACTACAATGAGCAGTTCTTC,CASSSLAGDYNEQFF
TRBV29-1,NA,TRBJ2-5,NA,TGCAGCGTTGTAGTCCAAGCGACCCAGTACTTC,CSVVVQATQYF
TRBV7-2,TRBD2,TRBJ2-1,NA,TGTGCCAGCAGCCTCACATCCGGGGGGGCCGTCTACAATGAGCAGTTCTTC,CASSLTSGGAVYNEQFF
TRBV7-2,NA,TRBJ2-5,NA,TGTGCCAGCAGTCCTCCGGGGGCGCGAGAGACCCAGTACTTC,CASSPPGARETQYF